This T cell receptor (beta chain) is from a study of technical replicates of blood from a few donors. Clones were read by immunoSEQ multiplex PCR, and TCRdb kept only the in-frame ones, dropping some. The table records 60,000 to 65,000 clones, roughly 90% of them present only once. CDR1 is LGHNA and CDR2 is YNFKEQ in the germline V gene. V lost 1 base to trimming and J lost 2 bases, with 8 bases between them. The CDR3 contains 14 residues. The specimen sequenced was PBMCs. This chain uses TRBV4-2 with TRBJ1-1; tentatively, D is TRBD1 (5 bases). The receptor comes from a human donor in good health. Some clones in this sample may be carry-over from other donors' samples. For the CDR3, the DNA is TGTGCCAGCAGCCAAGTGGGGGGTAACACTGAAGCTTTCTTT. Amino acid sequence: CASSQVGGNTEAFF.